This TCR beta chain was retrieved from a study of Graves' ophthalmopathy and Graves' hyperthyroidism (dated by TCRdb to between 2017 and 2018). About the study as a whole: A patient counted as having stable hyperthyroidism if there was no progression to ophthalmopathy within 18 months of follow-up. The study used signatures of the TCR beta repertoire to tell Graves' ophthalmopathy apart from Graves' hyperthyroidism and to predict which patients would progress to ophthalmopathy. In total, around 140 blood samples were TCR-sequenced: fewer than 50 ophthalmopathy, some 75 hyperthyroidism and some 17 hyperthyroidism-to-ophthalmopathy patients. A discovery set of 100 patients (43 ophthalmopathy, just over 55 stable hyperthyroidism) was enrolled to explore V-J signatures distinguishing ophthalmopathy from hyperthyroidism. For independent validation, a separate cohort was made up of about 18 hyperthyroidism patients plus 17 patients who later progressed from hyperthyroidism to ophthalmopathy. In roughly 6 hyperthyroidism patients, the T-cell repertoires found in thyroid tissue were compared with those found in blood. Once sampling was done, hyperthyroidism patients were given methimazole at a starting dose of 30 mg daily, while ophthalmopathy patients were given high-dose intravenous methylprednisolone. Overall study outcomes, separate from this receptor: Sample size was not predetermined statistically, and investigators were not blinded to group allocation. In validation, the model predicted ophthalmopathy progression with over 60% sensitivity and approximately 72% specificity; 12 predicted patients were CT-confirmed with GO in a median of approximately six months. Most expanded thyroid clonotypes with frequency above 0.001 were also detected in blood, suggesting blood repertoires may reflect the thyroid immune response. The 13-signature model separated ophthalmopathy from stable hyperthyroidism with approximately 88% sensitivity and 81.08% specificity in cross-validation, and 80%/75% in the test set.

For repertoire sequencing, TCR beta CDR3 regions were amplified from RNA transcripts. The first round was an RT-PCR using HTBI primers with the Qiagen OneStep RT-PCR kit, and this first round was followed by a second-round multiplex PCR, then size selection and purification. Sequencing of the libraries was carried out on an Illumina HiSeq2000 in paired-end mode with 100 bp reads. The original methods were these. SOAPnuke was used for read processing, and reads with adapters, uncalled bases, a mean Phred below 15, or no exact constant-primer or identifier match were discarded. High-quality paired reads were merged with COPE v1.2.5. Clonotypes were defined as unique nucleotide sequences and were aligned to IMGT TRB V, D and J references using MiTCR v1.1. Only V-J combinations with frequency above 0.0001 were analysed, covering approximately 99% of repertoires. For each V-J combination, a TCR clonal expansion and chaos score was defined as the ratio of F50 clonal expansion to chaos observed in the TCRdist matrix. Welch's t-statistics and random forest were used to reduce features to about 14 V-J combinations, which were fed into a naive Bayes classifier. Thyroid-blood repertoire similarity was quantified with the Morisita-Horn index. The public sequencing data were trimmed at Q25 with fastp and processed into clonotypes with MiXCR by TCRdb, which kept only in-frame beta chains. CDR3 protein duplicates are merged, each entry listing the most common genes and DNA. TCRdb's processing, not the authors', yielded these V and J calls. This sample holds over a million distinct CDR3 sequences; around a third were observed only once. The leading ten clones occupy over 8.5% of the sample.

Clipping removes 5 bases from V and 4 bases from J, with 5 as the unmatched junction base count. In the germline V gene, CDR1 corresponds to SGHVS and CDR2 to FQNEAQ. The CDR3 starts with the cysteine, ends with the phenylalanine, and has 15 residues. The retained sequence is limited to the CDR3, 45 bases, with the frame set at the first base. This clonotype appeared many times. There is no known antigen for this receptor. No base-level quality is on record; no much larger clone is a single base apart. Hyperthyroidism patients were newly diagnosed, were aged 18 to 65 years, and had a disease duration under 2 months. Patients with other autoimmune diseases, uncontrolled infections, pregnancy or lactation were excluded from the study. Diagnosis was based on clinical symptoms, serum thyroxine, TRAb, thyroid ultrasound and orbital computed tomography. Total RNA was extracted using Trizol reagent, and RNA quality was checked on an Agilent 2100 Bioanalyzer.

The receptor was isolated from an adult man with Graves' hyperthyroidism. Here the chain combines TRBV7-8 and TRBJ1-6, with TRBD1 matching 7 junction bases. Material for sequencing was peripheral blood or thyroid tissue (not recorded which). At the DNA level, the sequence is TGTGCCAGCAGCACCCAGACAGGGTATAATTCACCCCTCCACTTT. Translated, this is CASSTQTGYNSPLHF.